Shown below are 21 T cell receptor beta chains from a single sample sequenced in a study of blood T cell repertoires in COVID-19. Sequencing was performed with immunoSEQ multiplex PCR; in TCRdb, only in-frame clones are kept and a portion is missing. The sample has 310,000 or so clones, about 89% seen once. Sequenced input: peripheral blood. These receptors all come from a man younger than 35 who had recovered from COVID-19.

The CDR3 DNA sequence: TGTGCCAGCAGCCACGGTCCCGCATTGGCGGAGGGAAACACCATATATTTT. Amino acids: CASSHGPALAEGNTIYF. The chain combines TRBV7-9 with TRBJ1-3; no clear D gene. CDR1 and CDR2 from the germline V gene are SEHNR and FQNEAQ (reference sequence). This CDR3 region has 17 residues. V was pared by 5 bases and J by 4 bases, with 21 bases between.

This chain links TRBV7-9 with TRBJ2-1; D is unresolved. Trimming removed 1 base at V and 4 bases at J, with 14 bases between. Germline V gene data show CDR1 as SEHNR and CDR2 as FQNEAQ (reference sequence). The CDR3 length is 16 residues. CDR3 DNA: TGTGCCAGCAGCTTAGGCGGAGCGCCCGAATACAATGAGCAGTTCTTC. It yields the protein CASSLGGAPEYNEQFF.

The chain's CDR3 is CASSLRGSYNEQFF. The CDR3 coding sequence is TGTGCCAGCTCACTGCGGGGGTCCTACAATGAGCAGTTCTTC. V usage is TRBV18 and J usage is TRBJ2-1; 7 bases map to TRBD2. From germline, CDR1 is KGHSH and CDR2 LQKENI. The CDR3 spans 14 residues. Losses at the gene ends were 4 bases for V and 1 base for J; bases not matched to a gene: 1.

The chain recombines TRBV2 with TRBJ1-2, with 7 bases identical to TRBD1. CDR3 length: 13 amino acids. The germline V gene encodes CDR1 SNHLY and CDR2 FYNNEI. V lost 9 bases, J lost 7 bases, and 11 bases stayed unmatched. The CDR3 bases are TGTGCCAGAGGGGGCAGGGCCTTTCTTGGCTACACCTTC. Translation: CARGGRAFLGYTF.

This clone appeared once. V usage is TRBV7-2 and J usage is TRBJ1-2; no clear D. V lost 2 bases and J 2 bases, leaving 9 bases between the germline ends. Germline CDR1 and CDR2: SGHTA and FQGNSA. This CDR3 spans 14 amino acids. CDR3 loop: CASSLNPGNYGYTF. The CDR3 nucleotides are TGTGCCAGCAGCTTAAATCCAGGAAACTATGGCTACACCTTC.

The CDR3 spells CASSLAGGLAATYEQYF. As DNA, the CDR3 is TGTGCCAGCAGCTTAGCAGGGGGACTAGCGGCTACCTACGAGCAGTACTTC. The chain couples TRBV7-6 to TRBJ2-7; 11 bases align to TRBD2. V shed 0 bases and J 2 bases; nucleotides not matched to a gene: 6. CDR3 length equals 17 residues. Germline V gene lookup returns CDR1 SGHVS and CDR2 FNYEAQ.

The chain employs TRBV20-1 and TRBJ1-1; a weak D match, TRBD1 (5 bases). Germline V gives CDR1 DFQATT, CDR2 SNEGSKA (reference sequence). The CDR3 totals 11 residues. DNA for the CDR3: TGCAGCGTCGGGGGGGAGGCTGAAGCTTTCTTT. Protein sequence: CSVGGEAEAFF.

This clone was counted a few times. The chain has TRBV11-2 and TRBJ1-1; possibly TRBD1 for D (6 bases). The V gene's germline CDR1 is SGHAT and CDR2 FQNNGV. CDR3 length: 12 amino acids. Trimming shortened V by 5 bases and J by 9 bases, and 13 bases separated the two germline ends. This CDR3 reads CASSPDRNKAFF. The CDR3 DNA follows: TGTGCCAGCAGCCCAGACAGGAACAAAGCTTTCTTT.

This chain links TRBV11-2 with TRBJ1-2; D is unresolved. Germline loops: CDR1 SGHAT, CDR2 FQNNGV. Trimming took off 1 base at V and 7 bases at J, with 16 bases between the two ends. The CDR3 loop spans 15 amino acids. CDR3 in DNA: TGTGCCAGCAGCTTAGCGGGTGTCAGCCTGGGTGGCTACACCTTC. Its protein is CASSLAGVSLGGYTF.

Only one count was recorded for this clone. The chain has TRBV27 and TRBJ1-1; unclear D gene. The CDR3 spans 13 residues. CDR1 MNHEY and CDR2 SMNVEV come from the germline V gene (reference sequence). With 3 bases removed from V and 1 base from J, the gap between germline ends came to 6 bases. In DNA form, the CDR3 reads TGTGCCAGCAGTTTTGGGCAGAACACTGAAGCTTTCTTT. Protein: CASSFGQNTEAFF.

CDR3 sequence: CASSPRGQGYSPLHF. The CDR3 DNA reads as TGTGCCAGCAGTCCCAGGGGACAGGGCTACTCACCCCTCCACTTT. The chain recombines TRBV6-5 with TRBJ1-6; 9 bases are a match to TRBD1. J was trimmed by 10 bases and V by 5 bases; bases with no gene match: 9. Germline CDR1 reads MNHEY; CDR2 reads SVGAGI. This CDR3 has 15 amino acids.

V and J are TRBV5-5 and TRBJ1-1, with a possible D match to TRBD1 (6 bases). Germline V lookup: CDR1 SGHKS, CDR2 YYEKEE (reference sequence). The CDR3 sequence is 13 residues long. V lost 3 bases and J lost 3, with 9 bases in between. CDR3 amino acids: CASSSGAHTEAFF. The CDR3 DNA is TGTGCCAGCAGCTCAGGGGCACACACTGAAGCTTTCTTT.

This clone was found a few times. The chain recombines TRBV19 with TRBJ2-3; perhaps TRBD2 as D (6 bases). The germline V gene has CDR1 LNHDA and CDR2 SQIVND (reference sequence). The V end lost 4 bases, the J end lost 2 bases, and 13 bases lay between the germline ends. There are 15 residues in the CDR3. CDR3 coding DNA: TGTGCCAGTAGTAACTCAGGACTACCCACAGATACGCAGTATTTT. Protein sequence: CASSNSGLPTDTQYF.

This clone was seen only a few times. Other DNA sequences in this specimen translate into the identical CDR3. The chain uses TRBV5-1 and TRBJ1-1; D is unresolved. Trimming left V 0 bases short and J 1 base short, with 4 bases between. This CDR3 is 13 amino acids long. Germline lookup yields CDR1 SGHRS and CDR2 YFSETQ. This chain's CDR3 is CASSLARNTEAFF. Here the CDR3 DNA reads TGCGCCAGCAGCTTGGCCCGGAACACTGAAGCTTTCTTT.

CDR3 nucleotides: TGTGCCAGCAGTAAGACTAGCCGGAGCTCCTACGAGCAGTACTTC. It translates to CASSKTSRSSYEQYF. The J gene is TRBJ2-7, the V gene TRBV6-5; 7 bases are a match to TRBD2. The CDR3 length is 15 residues. The germline CDR1 and CDR2 sequences are MNHEY and SVGAGI. V shed 5 bases, J shed 0 bases, and the junction held 7 bases outside the gene matches.

The chain employs TRBV7-3 and TRBJ2-5; TRBD1 matches 9 bases. This CDR3 comprises 14 residues. The V segment lost 5 bases and the J segment 5 bases; nucleotides outside the gene matches: 6. The germline V gene has CDR1 SGHTA and CDR2 FQGTGA. The CDR3: CASSMDRGRETQYF. The CDR3 DNA reads as TGTGCCAGCAGCATGGACAGGGGCCGTGAGACCCAGTACTTC.

This chain connects TRBV4-3 to TRBJ2-1; the match to TRBD2 covers 9 bases. V shed 1 base and J 6 bases; nucleotides not matched to a gene: 4. In germline, CDR1 is LGHNA, CDR2 YSLEER. This CDR3 has 15 residues. In nucleotides, the CDR3 is TGCGCCAGCAGCCAAGGGGGGACTAGCCGCAATGAGCAGTTCTTC. As protein: CASSQGGTSRNEQFF.

This chain connects TRBV3-1 (or the pseudogene TRBV3-2) to TRBJ1-2, with 11 nucleotides matching TRBD1. The CDR3 consists of 16 residues. Losses at the gene ends were 4 bases for V and 8 bases for J; bases not matched to a gene: 12. Germline CDR1 and CDR2: LGHDT and YNNKEL (reference sequence). The CDR3 sequence is CASSLTLDRGRVGYTF. CDR3 nucleotide sequence: TGTGCCAGCAGCCTTACCCTGGACAGGGGGCGGGTAGGCTACACCTTC.

The chain recombines TRBV7-3 with TRBJ2-3; the D gene is possibly TRBD2 (6 bases). CDR1 is SGHTA, CDR2 FQGTGA, per germline. Trimming took 5 bases from V and 6 from J, leaving 12 bases between them. CDR3 length equals 13 residues. This CDR3 reads CASSQTSVDTQYF. DNA of the CDR3: TGTGCCAGCAGCCAGACTAGTGTGGATACGCAGTATTTT.

This chain links TRBV27 with TRBJ2-1, with a weak D call TRBD1 (7 bases). The length of the CDR3 is 18 residues. V lost 5 bases and J lost 5, with 25 bases in between. Germline loops: CDR1 MNHEY, CDR2 SMNVEV (reference sequence). The CDR3 reads CASSRLEGDSLLHNEQFF. DNA for the CDR3: TGTGCCAGCAGTCGACTAGAAGGGGACAGCCTCTTACACAATGAGCAGTTCTTC.

The CDR3 loop reads CASSYRTGYQPQHF. In DNA, the CDR3 is TGTGCCAGTAGTTATAGGACAGGCTATCAGCCCCAGCATTTT. The rearrangement uses TRBV19 and TRBJ1-5; 7 nucleotides line up with TRBD1. The germline V gene encodes CDR1 LNHDA and CDR2 SQIVND (reference sequence). CDR3 length: 14 amino acids. With 5 bases clipped from V and 5 bases from J, the junction kept 6 bases outside the gene matches.